This TCR beta chain emerged from a study of cytomegalovirus exposure and HLA in healthy donors. In germline, CDR1 is SNHLY, CDR2 FYNNEI. This CDR3 has 15 amino acids. Trimming pared 4 bases from V and 1 base from J, leaving 13 bases between. Amplification used 60 Vbeta primers and 13 Jbeta primers. The repertoire was sequenced with immunoSEQ multiplex PCR; TCRdb's copy has only in-frame clones and lacks some. The data show 140,000 to 150,000 clones, 70% to 85% seen once. Broader study findings: CMV serostatus stood as the only immune exposure information on hand. Upon later analysis, HLA-associated TCR beta chains proved more clonally expanded than other, equally common chains.

This clone was detected once. Its antigen is unknown. Sequencing input: PBMCs. The chain has TRBV2 and TRBJ2-5, with a tentative D call TRBD1 (6 bases). This TCR came from a woman aged 55-69 years in good health and CMV-seropositive. DNA for the CDR3: TGTGCCAGCAGTGTTCAGGGGCTAATCCAAGAGACCCAGTACTTC. Its translation: CASSVQGLIQETQYF.